The rows below give T cell receptor beta chains drawn from one sample of a study of OX40 agonist ivuxolimab in advanced cancers. This table comes from immunoSEQ multiplex PCR, and its TCRdb copy is limited to in-frame clones, with some not included. Counted here are tens of thousands of clones, more than 65% occurring once; the ten biggest clones make up about a tenth. Here the sequenced sample was CD4+ or CD8+ T cells sorted from blood, taken in a trial of the OX40 agonist ivuxolimab. The receptors come from an adult with an advanced solid tumor such as melanoma, head and neck, liver or kidney cancer. The CDR3 runs from the conserved cysteine through the conserved F or W. Each record gives: D gene, V gene, J gene, clone size, CDR3 DNA, CDR3 protein. A D gene is named only where the DNA matches it firmly. Only part of the rows carry a size: once, few, many, or a class if the clone is expanded.

-,TRBV7-9,TRBJ1-1,once,TGTGCCAGCAGCTTACTTCAGGGTGAGAGCACTGAAGCTTTCTTT,CASSLLQGESTEAFF
-,TRBV5-4,TRBJ2-7,-,TGTGCCAGCGCGGCTACAGGGTTTGGCGAGCAGTACTTC,CASAATGFGEQYF
TRBD2,TRBV6-1,TRBJ2-1,once,TGTGCCAGCAGTGTGGGCGGGAGGTTACCCTACAATGAGCAGTTCTTC,CASSVGGRLPYNEQFF
TRBD1,TRBV28,TRBJ1-1,few,TGTGCCAGCAGCATGGACGGACAGGGTAAAGCTTTCTTT,CASSMDGQGKAFF
-,TRBV7-2,TRBJ2-7,-,TGTGCCAGCAGCCCCATTGGGACCTACGAGCAGTACTTC,CASSPIGTYEQYF
-,TRBV10-1,TRBJ2-7,few,TGCGCCAGCAGGGACAGCGTAACCCTTTTCTACGAGCAGTACTTC,CASRDSVTLFYEQYF
-,TRBV9,TRBJ2-3,-,TGTGCCAGCAGCGCCGAGGTTAGCGGAGATACGCAGTATTTT,CASSAEVSGDTQYF
TRBD1,TRBV5-4,TRBJ2-7,-,TGTGCCAGCAGCTCCACCGGACAGGGCACCTACGAGCAGTACTTC,CASSSTGQGTYEQYF
TRBD1,TRBV6-5,TRBJ2-7,-,TGTGCCAGCAGACCAGGGGGCGCGACCTCCGAGCAGTACTTC,CASRPGGATSEQYF
-,TRBV11-3,TRBJ2-7,-,TGTGCCAGCAGCTTAGAAACAGGGTACGAGCAGTACTTC,CASSLETGYEQYF
-,TRBV18,TRBJ2-3,-,TGTGCCAGCTCACCACTAGCTGGGAGCACAGATACGCAGTATTTT,CASSPLAGSTDTQYF
-,TRBV7-9,TRBJ2-7,once,TGTGCCAGCAGAGCTCCCGGGGGCTCCACCTACGAGCAGTACTTC,CASRAPGGSTYEQYF
TRBD1,TRBV27,TRBJ2-7,few,TGTGCCAGCAGCTCCCAGGACAGGGCGGGAGAGCAGTACTTC,CASSSQDRAGEQYF
TRBD1,TRBV6-1,TRBJ2-1,-,TGTGCCAGCAGTGATACGGACAGGGGAGGCAATGAGCAGTTCTTC,CASSDTDRGGNEQFF
-,TRBV7-6,TRBJ1-1,-,TGTGCCAGCAGCCGACAGATGAACACTGAAGCTTTCTTT,CASSRQMNTEAFF
TRBD1,TRBV19,TRBJ1-2,-,TGTGCCAGTAGTCCCACCCGACAGGGCTATGGCTACACCTTC,CASSPTRQGYGYTF
TRBD2,TRBV7-7,TRBJ2-3,-,TGTGCCAGCAGCTCGGGACTAGCGGCCACAGATACGCAGTATTTT,CASSSGLAATDTQYF
TRBD1,TRBV7-2,TRBJ2-7,once,TGTGCCAGCAGCTTATGGGGCTCGGGACAGGGTTCCTACGAGCAGTACTTC,CASSLWGSGQGSYEQYF
-,TRBV5-4,TRBJ1-2,-,TGTGCCAGCAGCACCTCGGGCAGATACTATGGCTACACCTTC,CASSTSGRYYGYTF
-,TRBV6-5,TRBJ1-6,few,TGTGCCAGCTGCATTGCCAGGGAGAATTCACCCCTCCACTTT,CASCIARENSPLHF